The rows below give T cell receptor beta chains drawn from one sample of a study of control samples from healthy donors and cancer patients. Produced via immunoSEQ multiplex PCR; TCRdb's table is partial and in-frame only. The sample consists of approximately 210,000 clones, 90% to 95% of them appearing once. The sample was blood. The receptors here all came from a man aged 30 to 45 in good health. Each CDR3 is given with its conserved first and last residue.

j_call v_call cdr3_aa
TRBJ2-3 TRBV19 CASSIGGLRQGTDTQYF
TRBJ2-7 TRBV18 CASSPMSEGYEQYF
TRBJ1-5 TRBV15 CATSRGSGTNQPQHF
TRBJ1-1 TRBV13 CASSPGTTTEAFF
TRBJ2-3 TRBV6-6 CASSFSGTSGADTQYF
TRBJ1-4 TRBV4-1 CASSQADRGRSNEKLFF
TRBJ1-2 TRBV21-1 CASSRDNNYGYTF
TRBJ2-1 TRBV24-1 CATSGASGGSDEQFF
TRBJ2-5 TRBV2 CASSGAGGLETQYF
TRBJ2-3 TRBV27 CASSLWASGGAGTDTQYF
TRBJ2-1 TRBV6-5 CASTGANEQFF
TRBJ2-7 TRBV6-5 CASKQGQGPYEQYF
TRBJ1-5 TRBV18 CASSPGDRVYSNQPQHF
TRBJ2-3 TRBV4-2 CASSQEAGGSYTDTQYF
TRBJ2-4 TRBV5-4 CASSSMTGRRAKNIQYF
TRBJ1-1 TRBV7-7 CASSRGGDTEAFF
TRBJ2-1 TRBV24-1 CATSDNRGWNGEQFF
TRBJ2-3 TRBV24-1 CATSDSTSGGFSPTDTQYF
TRBJ2-7 TRBV7-8 CASSSDRGYEQYF
TRBJ2-7 TRBV18 CASSLAGATYEQYF
TRBJ2-7 TRBV30 CAWSVGVAYEQYF
TRBJ1-1 TRBV18 CASSPPGLNTEAFF
TRBJ2-1 TRBV2 CASNWGNNEQFF
TRBJ1-1 TRBV9 CASSPGGVDAFF
TRBJ1-1 TRBV11-3 CASSWGGREAFF
TRBJ2-7 TRBV21-1 CASSDALGYEQYF
TRBJ1-1 TRBV5-1 CASSWTGETEAFF
TRBJ2-7 TRBV4-1 CASSQSTLGQGVYEQYF
TRBJ2-6 TRBV6-5 CASSLDGANVLTF
TRBJ1-2 TRBV5-8 CASSAGTGLTNYGYTF
TRBJ2-1 TRBV6-5 CASSYSPSGGLEQFF
TRBJ2-2 TRBV7-3 CASSSSGGRTGELFF
TRBJ2-3 TRBV6-5 CASSYLHLADTQYF
TRBJ2-3 TRBV3-1/TRBV3-2 CASSQDIGGADTQYF
TRBJ2-3 TRBV5-1 CASSNGQGAADTQYF
TRBJ1-1 TRBV5-1 CASSRTTGGTEAFF
TRBJ1-6 TRBV14 CASSLKDRGYYNSPLHF
TRBJ2-3 TRBV7-2 CASSPKQGSSPDTQYF
TRBJ2-1 TRBV4-2 CASSQSTYNEQFF
TRBJ2-7 TRBV27 CASSLLGAGARYEQYF
TRBJ1-6 TRBV18 CASSPGGGDNSPLHF
TRBJ2-3 TRBV6-5 CASRPMNPIEDTQYF
TRBJ2-7 TRBV2 CASSAQGLSDEQYF
TRBJ2-5 TRBV11-2 CASSLGRGGGQETQYF
TRBJ1-6 TRBV4-1 CASSRGITGENSPLHF
TRBJ2-1 TRBV7-9 CASSPPGSGGDNEQFF